This T cell receptor beta chain was sequenced in a study of graft-versus-host responses after intestinal transplantation. Study-level background: Grafts that recipients had were multivisceral, liver-intestinal, or isolated intestinal transplants.

The assay was immunoSEQ multiplex PCR, and TCRdb's table has in-frame clones only and misses some. The sample contains nearly 95,000 clones, around 93% of which appear only once. As to this clone: Its antigen is unidentified.

Trimming removed 2 bases from V and 3 bases from J, with 13 bases in between. Germline assignment: CDR1 MGHRA and CDR2 YSYEKL. The CDR3 consists of 15 residues. The rearrangement links TRBV4-1 to TRBJ2-5, with D maybe TRBD1 (6 bases). The origin of this receptor is a human donor who received an intestinal transplant. The sequences come from unstimulated CD8+ T cells sorted from spleen or lymph node cells, collected before intestinal transplant. In nucleotides, the CDR3 is TGCGCCAGCAGCCAACCTGGACAGAGAAAAGAGACCCAGTACTTC. As protein: CASSQPGQRKETQYF.